A single sample gave rise to the 25 T cell receptor beta chains below, sequenced in a study of blood T cells in healthy people across ages. A second roughly 6 to 11 cycle PCR used barcoded and J-beta primers. One entry per CDR3 protein results from TCRdb running MiXCR on the 5' RACE reads. The repertoire includes 630,000 or so distinct CDR3 sequences, roughly 32% of them detected once, and 15% to 19% sits in the top ten. The sequencing input was blood. The receptors derive from a woman of 80 years or more in good health.

This clonotype has a count of ten or more. CDR3 residues: CSALAGGTYEQYF. CDR3 DNA sequence: TGCAGTGCTCTAGCGGGGGGAACATACGAGCAGTACTTC. The rearrangement uses TRBV20-1 and TRBJ2-7; 11 nucleotides align to TRBD2. The CDR3 sequence is 13 residues long. The germline V gene encodes CDR1 DFQATT and CDR2 SNEGSKA (reference sequence). Germline trimming cut 5 bases from V and 4 bases from J; bases unmatched to any gene: 4.

In regard to this clonotype: A much larger clonotype is one base distant, so this may be a read error. DNA for the CDR3: TGTGCCAGCAGCCCATGGTCCGGGACAGGAGGGACTAGCGAGCAGTACTTC. Its translation: CASSPWSGTGGTSEQYF. This rearrangement joins TRBV16 to TRBJ2-5; the D call may be TRBD1 or TRBD2 (8 bases each). The better agreement between TRBJ2-7 and the DNA end casts doubt on the J call. Germline CDR1 is KGHSY and CDR2 is FQNENV. The CDR3 covers 17 residues.

This clonotype was seen ten or more times. The chain uses TRBV20-1 and TRBJ2-7; TRBD1 agrees at 10 bases. CDR3 size: 15 residues. Germline V lookup: CDR1 DFQATT, CDR2 SNEGSKA (reference sequence). Trimming took 0 bases from V and 2 from J; bases not matched to a gene: 4. CDR3 in amino acids: CSARDRDRGTYEQYF. The CDR3 nucleotides are TGCAGTGCTAGAGATAGGGACAGGGGCACCTACGAGCAGTACTTC.

This clonotype was counted many times. The chain employs TRBV29-1 and TRBJ2-7, with a weak D call TRBD1 (5 bases). V gave up 1 base and J gave up 4 bases, with 11 bases separating them. The CDR3 has 13 amino acids. Germline V gene lookup returns CDR1 SQVTM and CDR2 ANQGSEA. In DNA, the CDR3 is TGCAGCGTTGAAGCCCAGGGTGGATACGAGCAGTACTTC. It specifies CSVEAQGGYEQYF.

This clonotype was found many times. The chain recombines TRBV4-3 with TRBJ2-1; D perhaps matches TRBD2 (6 bases). With 0 bases removed from V and 2 bases from J, the gap between germline ends came to 20 bases. CDR3 length: 19 amino acids. The germline V gene encodes CDR1 LGHNA and CDR2 YSLEER. CDR3 residues: CASSQDPPSSAQTYNEQFF. The CDR3 DNA reads as TGCGCCAGCAGCCAAGATCCCCCCTCTAGCGCCCAGACCTACAATGAGCAGTTCTTC.

This clonotype was detected a few times. This chain uses TRBV3-1 with TRBJ2-2; D is perhaps TRBD1 (5 bases). The germline CDR1 and CDR2 sequences are LGHDT and YNNKEL (reference sequence). V was pared by 3 bases and J by 1 base, with 9 bases between. The CDR3 has 15 residues. In DNA, the CDR3 is TGTGCCAGCAGCCACGTCCAGGGGAACACCGGGGAGCTGTTTTTT. As protein: CASSHVQGNTGELFF.

In its sample, this clonotype was seen many times. This sequence may be a read error, since a much larger clone differs from it by one base. The chain combines TRBV20-1 with TRBJ2-1; TRBD2 agrees at 7 bases. Judging by the DNA end, TRBJ2-7 fits better; the J call may be wrong. CDR3 length: 15 amino acids. The germline CDR1 and CDR2 sequences are DFQATT and SNEGSKA (reference sequence). CDR3 protein: CSASPIAGAYNEQYF. For the CDR3, the DNA is TGCAGTGCTAGTCCGATAGCGGGCGCCTACAATGAGCAGTACTTC.

This clonotype was found many times. The chain has TRBV3-1 and TRBJ2-5; D gene uncertain. V dropped 1 base and J dropped 5 bases, with 14 bases sitting between them. The CDR3 length is 15 residues. Germline CDR1 LGHDT, CDR2 YNNKEL (reference sequence). The CDR3 region has the DNA TGTGCCAGCAGCCAAGGTCTGGGTGGGCGGGAGACCCAGTACTTC. Its translation: CASSQGLGGRETQYF.

This clonotype has a handful of counts. A much larger clone differs by one base, so this may be a read error. The gene calls are TRBV14 and TRBJ2-5; 9 nucleotides align to TRBD1. Trimming at V came to 0 bases and at J to 11 bases, leaving 16 bases not matched to a gene. Per the germline V gene, CDR1 is SGHDN and CDR2 is FVKESK. This CDR3 is built from 17 residues. CDR3 nucleotide sequence: TGTGCCAGCAGCCAAGATGCTTTCCGGGACAGGGAACACGGGCAGTACTTC. This gives the protein CASSQDAFRDREHGQYF. Looking up the rest from reference TRBV14 and TRBJ2-5 gives the full variable domain: EAGVTQFPSHSVIEKGQTVTLRCDPISGHDNLYWYRRVMGKEIKFLLHFVKESKQDESGMPNNRFLAERTGGTYSTLKVQPAELEDSGVYFCASSQDAFRDREHGQYFGPGTRLLVL.

This clonotype was observed many times. The rearrangement uses TRBV4-3 and TRBJ2-7; unclear D gene. The CDR3 loop spans 14 amino acids. Trimming took off 5 bases at V and 2 bases at J, with 13 bases between the two ends. The V gene's germline CDR1 is LGHNA and CDR2 YSLEER. This chain's CDR3 is CASSVRYRAYEQYF. CDR3 nucleotides: TGCGCCAGCAGCGTTCGGTACAGAGCCTACGAGCAGTACTTC.

This clonotype occurred a few times. The CDR3 spells CASSPGRGTEQYF. CDR3 DNA: TGTGCCAGCTCACCTGGCCGGGGGACCGAGCAGTACTTC. This chain uses TRBV18 with TRBJ2-7; possible D gene TRBD2, 6 bases. Germline V CDR1 and CDR2: KGHSH, LQKENI. The CDR3 spans 13 residues. V shed 3 bases and J shed 6 bases, with 12 bases lying between them.

This clonotype occurred many times. This chain joins TRBV3-1 and TRBJ1-2; 8 bases line up with TRBD1. This CDR3 contains 15 residues. Germline values: CDR1 LGHDT, CDR2 YNNKEL (reference sequence). The V gene end was trimmed by 0 bases and the J gene end by 7 bases; junction bases not matched to a gene: 7. The CDR3 DNA reads TGTGCCAGCAGCCAAGATATGACAGGGGCGGGTGGCTACACCTTC. As protein: CASSQDMTGAGGYTF.

This clonotype was found a few times. This may come from a read error, since a much larger clone is one base off. This chain joins TRBV7-8 and TRBJ2-1, with 9 bases fitting TRBD1. The V and J ends lost 4 bases and 5 bases, in that order; junction bases with no gene match: 3. This CDR3 contains 14 residues. Germline CDR1 is SGHVS and CDR2 is FQNEAQ. The CDR3 sequence: CASSWDRADNEQFF. In DNA form, the CDR3 reads TGTGCCAGCAGCTGGGACAGGGCAGACAATGAGCAGTTCTTC.

This clonotype was counted ten times or more. At one boundary the junction diverges from the germline segment, which might be a read error. V usage is TRBV15 and J usage is TRBJ2-7, with D perhaps matching TRBD1 (6 bases). The CDR3 loop spans 13 amino acids. Germline CDR1 and CDR2: LNHNV and YYDKDF (reference sequence). CDR3 protein: CVTSRDRGYEQYF. The CDR3, as DNA: TGTGTCACCAGCAGAGATAGGGGGTACGAGCAGTACTTC.

This clonotype was recorded many times. CDR3 DNA sequence: TGTGCCAGCAGCCCAGCGGGGCCCAACACCGGGGAGCTGTTTTTT. Translating gives CASSPAGPNTGELFF. V is TRBV7-2 and J is TRBJ2-2; 7 bases fit TRBD2. Germline values: CDR1 SGHTA, CDR2 FQGNSA. This CDR3 has 15 residues. V gave up 5 bases and J gave up 2 bases; unmatched junction bases: 5.

This chain links TRBV7-2 with TRBJ2-3; 9 positions match TRBD1. Germline values: CDR1 SGHTA, CDR2 FQGNSA. Trimming removed 4 bases from V and 5 bases from J; junction bases left unmatched: 4. This CDR3 has 14 residues. CDR3 DNA: TGTGCCAGCAGCTCCGACAGGGGGAGAGATACGCAGTATTTT. This codes for CASSSDRGRDTQYF.

The sample holds many counts of this clonotype. The chain links TRBV6-2 or TRBV6-3 to TRBJ2-7; TRBD1 matches at 9 bases. The CDR3 has 14 residues. Germline V gene sequence: CDR1 MNHEY, CDR2 SVGEGT. J was trimmed by 2 bases and V by 8 bases; bases with no gene match: 7. The CDR3 reads CASRGQGPTYEQYF. CDR3 nucleotide sequence: TGTGCCAGCCGTGGACAGGGGCCTACCTACGAGCAGTACTTC.

As concerns this clonotype: A much larger clonotype is one base distant, so this may be a read error. V usage is TRBV20-1 and J usage is TRBJ2-5, with 13 bases that match TRBD2. The germline V gene has CDR1 DFQATT and CDR2 SNEGSKA (reference sequence). The CDR3 covers 16 residues. Germline trimming cut 5 bases from V and 11 bases from J; bases unmatched to any gene: 17. The CDR3 region has the DNA TGCAGTGCTCCCAGACTAGCGGGGGGTGTTTACAATGAGCAGTACTTC. It translates to CSAPRLAGGVYNEQYF.

The sample holds a few counts of this clonotype. V usage is TRBV5-5 and J usage is TRBJ2-3; TRBD1 matches at 8 bases. Unmatched junction bases numbered 7, after V lost 4 bases and J lost 0 bases. Germline V gene lookup returns CDR1 SGHKS and CDR2 YYEKEE (reference sequence). The CDR3 totals 16 residues. The CDR3 sequence is CASSPRTGTSTDTQYF. In DNA, the CDR3 is TGTGCCAGCAGCCCCAGGACAGGGACTAGCACAGATACGCAGTATTTT. The variable domain in full, with the rest retrieved from reference TRBV5-5 and TRBJ2-3, is DAGVTQSPTHLIKTRGQQVTLRCSPISGHKSVSWYQQVLGQGPQFIFQYYEKEERGRGNFPDRFSARQFPNYSSELNVNALLLGDSALYLCASSPRTGTSTDTQYFGPGTRLTVL.

This clonotype was seen ten or more times. V gene TRBV6-5 combines with J gene TRBJ2-5; D remains ambiguous. The V gene lost 2 bases and the J gene lost 6 bases, with 13 bases spanning the gap. Looked up from germline, CDR1 is MNHEY and CDR2 is SVGAGI. The CDR3 has 14 residues. The CDR3 protein is CASSYLDSAQTQYF. CDR3 DNA sequence: TGTGCCAGCAGTTACCTTGACTCGGCGCAGACCCAGTACTTC.

V is TRBV14 and J is TRBJ2-1; weak D call: TRBD2 (6 bases). V was pared by 6 bases and J by 8 bases, with 20 bases between. Germline lookup yields CDR1 SGHDN and CDR2 FVKESK. The CDR3 is 15 amino acids. The CDR3 here is CASSVLIPGLDEQFF. As DNA, the CDR3 is TGTGCCAGCAGTGTACTGATTCCGGGACTGGATGAGCAGTTCTTC.

V usage is TRBV7-8 and J usage is TRBJ2-1; TRBD1 aligns across 7 bases. With 5 bases clipped from V and 2 bases from J, the junction kept 12 bases outside the gene matches. CDR1 SGHVS and CDR2 FQNEAQ come from the germline V gene. The CDR3 is 17 amino acids. The CDR3 here is CASSINRGLQTYNEQFF. The CDR3 bases are TGTGCCAGCAGCATCAACAGGGGCCTCCAAACCTACAATGAGCAGTTCTTC.

The chain recombines TRBV6-1 with TRBJ1-5; 8 positions agree with TRBD1. The CDR3 spans 16 residues. After removal of 6 bases from V and 7 bases from J, the junction contained 14 bases not matched to a gene. Germline V CDR1 and CDR2: MNHNS, SASEGT. CDR3 in amino acids: CASRTGAVVRRQPQHF. The CDR3 DNA reads as TGTGCCAGCAGGACAGGGGCAGTGGTGAGGCGGCAGCCCCAGCATTTT.

In its sample, this clonotype was seen many times. This chain joins TRBV12-3 or TRBV12-4 and TRBJ2-7, with TRBD1 as a possible D gene (5 bases). This CDR3 is built from 12 residues. The V end lost 5 bases, the J end lost 7 bases, and 12 bases lay between the germline ends. The chain's CDR3 is CASSPDSQEQYF. CDR3 coding DNA: TGTGCCAGCAGTCCTGACAGTCAAGAGCAGTACTTC.

This clonotype occurred a few times. A read error is possible here, since a much larger clone lies one base away. The chain uses TRBV20-1 and TRBJ1-2; D is uncertain. The CDR3 loop spans 14 amino acids. The germline V gene has CDR1 DFQATT and CDR2 SNEGSKA (reference sequence). The V and J ends lost 1 base and 6 bases respectively, with 15 bases between them. The CDR3 nucleotides are TGCAGTGCTAGAGCCCATACGCCACGGGATGGCTACACCTTC. It translates to CSARAHTPRDGYTF.